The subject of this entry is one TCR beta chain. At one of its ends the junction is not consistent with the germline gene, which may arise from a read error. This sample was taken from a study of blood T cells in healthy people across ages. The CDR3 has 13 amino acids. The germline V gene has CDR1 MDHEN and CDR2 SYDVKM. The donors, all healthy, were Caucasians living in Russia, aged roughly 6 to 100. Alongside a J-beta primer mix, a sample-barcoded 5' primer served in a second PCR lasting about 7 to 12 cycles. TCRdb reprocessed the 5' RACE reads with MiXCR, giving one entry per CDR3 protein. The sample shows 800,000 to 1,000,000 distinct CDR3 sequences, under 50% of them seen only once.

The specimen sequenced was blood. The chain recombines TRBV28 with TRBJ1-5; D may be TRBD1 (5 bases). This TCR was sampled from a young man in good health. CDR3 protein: CASSLDDRQLQHF. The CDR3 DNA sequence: TGTGCCAGCAGTTTGGACGACAGACAGCTCCAGCATTTT.